This T cell receptor (beta chain) emerged from a study of OX40 agonist ivuxolimab in advanced cancers. Regarding the study as a whole: It was not determined which antigens were specifically recognized by the peripheral T cells that had undergone clonal expansion.

Notes on this clone: The antigen is not known.

TCRdb keeps only in-frame clones here, not all; method: immunoSEQ multiplex PCR. The sample has approximately 34,000 clones, approximately 85% seen once. V shed 4 bases and J shed 1 base, with 11 bases lying between them. This CDR3 has 15 amino acids. Per germline, CDR1 SNHLY and CDR2 FYNNEI. Samples were taken at baseline and on day 1 of cycles 4 and 7. Sequencing used CD4+ or CD8+ T cells sorted from blood, obtained in a trial of the OX40 agonist ivuxolimab. This sequence originates from an adult with an advanced solid tumor such as melanoma, head and neck, liver or kidney cancer. The V gene is TRBV2, the J gene TRBJ1-5; D remains ambiguous. The CDR3 here is CASSGSMRSNQPQHF. The CDR3 DNA follows: TGTGCCAGCAGTGGGTCAATGAGGAGCAATCAGCCCCAGCATTTT.